A selection of T cell receptor beta chains follows, all from one sample in a study of shared clonotypes between healthy human individuals. Generated by immunoSEQ multiplex PCR, the TCRdb table keeps only in-frame clones and is missing some. The sample lists 1.5 million to 2.5 million clones, about 95% seen once, with approximately 1.2% in the top ten. Material: naive CD8+ T cells sorted from blood. These receptors came from a man in his late teens or twenties in good health. The CDR3 runs from the conserved cysteine through the conserved F or W. D genes are given only for firm matches. Size values are once, few and many counts, or a class for expanded clones, and some rows have none.

>NA|TRBV6-6|NA|TRBJ1-4
CASSYVGGTNEKLFF
TGTGCCAGCAGTTACGTCGGGGGAACTAATGAAAAACTGTTTTTT
>NA|TRBV12-5|NA|TRBJ1-6
CASGSNPTLTYNSPLHF
TGTGCTAGTGGATCCAACCCCACATTGACCTATAATTCACCCCTCCACTTT
>NA|TRBV2|NA|TRBJ2-1
CASSALKGVYNEQFF
TGTGCCAGCAGCGCACTAAAGGGAGTGTACAATGAGCAGTTCTTC
>once|TRBV7-2|NA|TRBJ2-7
CASSLGKGLVPPYEQYF
TGTGCCAGCAGCTTAGGCAAGGGACTCGTACCTCCCTACGAGCAGTACTTC
>NA|TRBV7-2|TRBD1|TRBJ1-4
CASSLEWEGAEEKLFF
TGTGCCAGCAGCTTAGAGTGGGAGGGGGCGGAGGAAAAACTGTTTTTT
>NA|TRBV19|NA|TRBJ2-2
CARTFPNTGELFF
TGTGCCAGGACTTTTCCAAACACCGGGGAGCTGTTTTTT
>NA|TRBV28|TRBD1|TRBJ2-7
CASSSRDRGLYEQYF
TGTGCCAGCAGTTCCCGGGACAGGGGACTCTACGAGCAGTACTTC
>NA|TRBV5-1|NA|TRBJ2-7
CASSLVGTTSYEQYF
TGCGCCAGCAGCTTGGTCGGGACAACAAGCTACGAGCAGTACTTC
>NA|TRBV9|TRBD1|TRBJ1-6
CASSVAGTGDSPLHF
TGTGCCAGCAGCGTAGCTGGGACAGGCGATTCACCCCTCCACTTT
>NA|TRBV9|TRBD1|TRBJ1-4
CASSSGGTGGGKLFF
TGTGCCAGCAGCTCAGGGGGGACAGGGGGCGGAAAACTGTTTTTT
>NA|TRBV7-8|NA|TRBJ1-5
CASSLAYVGGWDQPQHF
TGTGCCAGCAGCTTAGCTTATGTCGGGGGGTGGGATCAGCCCCAGCATTTT
>NA|TRBV7-3|NA|TRBJ2-2
CASSLTGNTGELFF
TGTGCCAGCAGCTTAACCGGGAACACCGGGGAGCTGTTTTTT
>NA|TRBV13|NA|TRBJ1-1
CATTSTGNTEAFF
TGTGCCACCACCTCAACAGGGAACACTGAAGCTTTCTTT
>NA|TRBV4-1|NA|TRBJ1-3
CASSPYTGSGNTIYF
TGCGCCAGCAGCCCGTATACGGGCTCTGGAAACACCATATATTTT
>NA|TRBV7-2|NA|TRBJ2-3
CASSLAPFTDTQYF
TGTGCCAGCAGCTTAGCTCCCTTCACAGATACGCAGTATTTT
>NA|TRBV7-3|NA|TRBJ2-7
CASSTGSNYEQYF
TGTGCCAGCAGCACTGGATCCAACTACGAGCAGTACTTC
>NA|TRBV10-1|NA|TRBJ2-7
CASSQTNSYEQYF
TGCGCCAGCAGTCAAACTAACTCCTACGAGCAGTACTTC
>once|TRBV27|NA|TRBJ2-1
CASSFSHNEQFF
TGTGCCAGCAGTTTTTCTCACAATGAGCAGTTCTTC
>NA|TRBV27|TRBD1|TRBJ1-5
CASSFAPGGGQPQHF
TGTGCCAGCAGTTTTGCCCCAGGGGGTGGACAGCCCCAGCATTTT
>NA|TRBV28|NA|TRBJ1-2
CASNLRTNYGYTF
TGTGCCAGCAACTTGCGAACTAACTATGGCTACACCTTC
>few|TRBV7-9|NA|TRBJ1-2
CASSQAGHDYGYTF
TGTGCCAGCAGCCAGGCGGGGCATGACTATGGCTACACCTTC
>NA|TRBV27|NA|TRBJ1-5
CASSLGPINQPQHF
TGTGCCAGCAGTTTAGGACCGATCAATCAGCCCCAGCATTTT
>NA|TRBV27|TRBD2|TRBJ2-7
CASSSRTPLINDRSVAGGPDEQYF
TGTGCCAGCAGTTCCAGGACTCCCCTCATCAACGACAGGAGCGTAGCGGGAGGGCCGGACGAGCAGTACTTC
>NA|TRBV2|TRBD1|TRBJ1-1
CASSETGGTEAFF
TGTGCCAGCAGTGAGACAGGGGGAACTGAAGCTTTCTTT
>NA|TRBV29-1|NA|TRBJ2-2
CSVRIPNTGELFF
TGCAGCGTCCGTATTCCTAACACCGGGGAGCTGTTTTTT
>NA|TRBV6-1|NA|TRBJ2-7
CASSERTPSYEQYF
TGTGCCAGCAGTGAGAGGACTCCATCCTACGAGCAGTACTTC
>once|TRBV7-6|TRBD2|TRBJ2-7
CASSPSSSGRSYEQYF
TGTGCCAGCAGCCCCTCCTCTAGCGGGAGATCCTACGAGCAGTACTTC
>NA|TRBV6-5|NA|TRBJ1-2
CASSYAEGGRYGYTF
TGTGCCAGCAGTTACGCCGAGGGGGGTAGATATGGCTACACCTTC
>NA|TRBV5-1|NA|TRBJ1-1
CASSFGSGATNTEAFF
TGCGCCAGCAGCTTTGGGAGTGGCGCGACGAACACTGAAGCTTTCTTT
>NA|TRBV4-1|TRBD2|TRBJ2-7
CASSQEASGYYEQYF
TGCGCCAGCAGCCAAGAGGCTAGCGGATACTACGAGCAGTACTTC
>NA|TRBV5-8|NA|TRBJ2-7
CASSLAERGNEQYF
TGTGCCAGCAGCTTGGCCGAGAGGGGAAACGAGCAGTACTTC
>once|TRBV2|TRBD2|TRBJ2-1
CASSENPSGSNEQFF
TGTGCCAGCAGTGAAAATCCTAGCGGGAGCAATGAGCAGTTCTTC
>NA|TRBV11-3|NA|TRBJ2-1
CASGTSYNEQFF
TGTGCCAGCGGGACTTCCTACAATGAGCAGTTCTTC
>NA|TRBV5-3|NA|TRBJ2-2
CARSLLPGRGLTGELFF
TGTGCCAGAAGCCTCCTGCCCGGCAGGGGCCTCACCGGGGAGCTGTTTTTT
>NA|TRBV6-1|NA|TRBJ1-6
CASSEITGYNSPLHF
TGTGCCAGCAGTGAAATAACAGGGTATAATTCACCCCTCCACTTT
>NA|TRBV6-5|NA|TRBJ2-7
CASSYRVSTSEQYF
TGTGCCAGCAGTTACAGGGTCTCCACCTCCGAGCAGTACTTC